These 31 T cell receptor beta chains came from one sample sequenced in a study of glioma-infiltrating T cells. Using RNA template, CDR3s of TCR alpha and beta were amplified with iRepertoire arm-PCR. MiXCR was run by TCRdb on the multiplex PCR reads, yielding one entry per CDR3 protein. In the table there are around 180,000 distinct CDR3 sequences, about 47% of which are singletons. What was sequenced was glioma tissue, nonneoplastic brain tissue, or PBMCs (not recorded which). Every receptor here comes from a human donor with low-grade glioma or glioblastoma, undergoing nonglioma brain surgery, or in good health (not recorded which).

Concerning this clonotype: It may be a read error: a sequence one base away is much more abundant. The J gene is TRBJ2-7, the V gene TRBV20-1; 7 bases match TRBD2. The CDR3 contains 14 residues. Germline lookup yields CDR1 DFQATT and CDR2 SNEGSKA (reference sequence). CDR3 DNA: TGCAGTGCTAGAGATGGCGGGAGCCACTACGAGCATTACTTC. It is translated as CSARDGGSHYEHYF.

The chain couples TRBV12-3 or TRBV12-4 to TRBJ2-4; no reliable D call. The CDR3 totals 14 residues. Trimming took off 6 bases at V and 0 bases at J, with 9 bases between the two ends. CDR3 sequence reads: CASSPLLAKNIQYF. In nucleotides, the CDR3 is TGTGCCAGCAGCCCTCTCTTAGCCAAAAACATTCAGTACTTC.

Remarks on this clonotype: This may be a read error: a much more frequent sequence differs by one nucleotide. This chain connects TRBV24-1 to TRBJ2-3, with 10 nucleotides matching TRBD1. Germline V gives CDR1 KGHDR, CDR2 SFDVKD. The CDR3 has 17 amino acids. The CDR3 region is CATSESTGTGATDTKYF. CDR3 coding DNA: TGTGCCACCAGTGAGTCAACCGGGACAGGGGCGACAGATACGAAGTATTTT.

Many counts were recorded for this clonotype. The CDR3 is CASKNVPADLQPQHF. CDR3 coding DNA: TGTGCCAGTAAAAACGTCCCCGCGGATCTTCAGCCCCAGCATTTT. V gene TRBV19 combines with J gene TRBJ1-5, with D unresolved. V lost 7 bases, J lost 6 bases, and 19 bases lay in between. This CDR3 is built from 15 residues. CDR1 and CDR2 from the germline V gene are LNHDA and SQIVND (reference sequence).

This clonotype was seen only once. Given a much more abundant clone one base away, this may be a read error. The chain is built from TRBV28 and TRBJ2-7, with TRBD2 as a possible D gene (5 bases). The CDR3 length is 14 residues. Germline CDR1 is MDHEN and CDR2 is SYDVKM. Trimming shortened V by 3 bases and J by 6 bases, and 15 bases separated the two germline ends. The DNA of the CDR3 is TGTGCCAGCAGTTTGAGCGGAGCCCACCGCGAGCAGTACTTC. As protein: CASSLSGAHREQYF.

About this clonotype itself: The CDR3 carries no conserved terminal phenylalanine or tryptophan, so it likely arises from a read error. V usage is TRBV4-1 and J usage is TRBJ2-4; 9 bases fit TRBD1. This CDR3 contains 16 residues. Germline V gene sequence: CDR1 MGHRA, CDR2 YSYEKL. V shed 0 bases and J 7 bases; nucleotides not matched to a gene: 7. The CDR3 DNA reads TGCGCCAGCAGCCAAGATGAGGACAGGGGATTGAACATTCAGTACATC. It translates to CASSQDEDRGLNIQYI.

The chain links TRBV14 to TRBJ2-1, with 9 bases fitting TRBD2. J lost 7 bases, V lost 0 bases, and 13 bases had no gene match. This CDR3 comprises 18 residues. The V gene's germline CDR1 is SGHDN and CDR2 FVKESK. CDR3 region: CASSQESRASGNVNEQFF. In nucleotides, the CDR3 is TGTGCCAGCAGCCAAGAATCCCGGGCTAGCGGGAACGTAAATGAGCAGTTCTTC.

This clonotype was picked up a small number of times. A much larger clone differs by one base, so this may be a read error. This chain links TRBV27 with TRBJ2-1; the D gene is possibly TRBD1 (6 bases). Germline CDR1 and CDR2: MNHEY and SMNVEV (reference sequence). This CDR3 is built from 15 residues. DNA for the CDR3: TGTGCCAGCAGTCCCAACAGGGTTTCGTACAATGAGCTGTTCTTC. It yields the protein CASSPNRVSYNELFF.

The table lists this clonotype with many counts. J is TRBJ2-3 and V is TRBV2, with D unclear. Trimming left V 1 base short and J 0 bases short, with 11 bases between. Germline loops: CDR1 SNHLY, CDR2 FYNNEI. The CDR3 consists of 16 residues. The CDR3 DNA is TGTGCCAGCAGTGAAGGGAAGTTGAGAAGCACAGATACGCAGTATTTT. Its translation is CASSEGKLRSTDTQYF.

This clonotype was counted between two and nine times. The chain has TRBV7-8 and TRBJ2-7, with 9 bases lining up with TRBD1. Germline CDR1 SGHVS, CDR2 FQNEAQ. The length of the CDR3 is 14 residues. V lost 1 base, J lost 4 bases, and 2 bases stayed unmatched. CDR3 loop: CASSLDRGLYEQYF. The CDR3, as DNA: TGTGCCAGCAGCTTAGACAGGGGGCTATACGAGCAGTACTTC.

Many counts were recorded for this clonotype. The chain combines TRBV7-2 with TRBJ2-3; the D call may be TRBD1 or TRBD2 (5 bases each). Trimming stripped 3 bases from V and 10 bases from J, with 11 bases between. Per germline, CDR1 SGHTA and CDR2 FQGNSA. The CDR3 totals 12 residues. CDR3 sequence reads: CASSLFREPQYF. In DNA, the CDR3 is TGTGCCAGCAGCTTGTTCAGGGAGCCGCAGTATTTT.

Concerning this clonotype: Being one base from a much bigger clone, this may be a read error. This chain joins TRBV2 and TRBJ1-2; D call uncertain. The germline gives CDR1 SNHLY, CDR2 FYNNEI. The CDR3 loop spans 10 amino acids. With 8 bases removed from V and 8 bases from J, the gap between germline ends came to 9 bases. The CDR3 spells CASCVGGYTF. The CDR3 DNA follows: TGTGCCAGCTGTGTGGGAGGCTACACCTTC.

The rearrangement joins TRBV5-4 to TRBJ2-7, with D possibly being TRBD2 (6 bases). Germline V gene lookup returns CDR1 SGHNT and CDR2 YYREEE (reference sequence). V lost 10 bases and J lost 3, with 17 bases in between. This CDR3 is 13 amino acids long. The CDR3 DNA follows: TGTGCCGCCTCTGGGAGGAATCTCTACGAGCAGTACTTC. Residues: CAASGRNLYEQYF. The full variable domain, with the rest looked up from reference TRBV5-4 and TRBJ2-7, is ETGVTQSPTHLIKTRGQQVTLRCSSQSGHNTVSWYQQALGQGPQFIFQYYREEENGRGNFPPRFSGLQFPNYSSELNVNALELDDSALYLCAASGRNLYEQYFGPGTRLTVT.

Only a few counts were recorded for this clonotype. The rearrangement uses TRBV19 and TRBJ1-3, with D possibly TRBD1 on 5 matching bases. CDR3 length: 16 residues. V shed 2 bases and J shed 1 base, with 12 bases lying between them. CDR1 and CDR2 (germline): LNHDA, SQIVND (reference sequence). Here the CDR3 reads CASSIRGGRSGNTIYF. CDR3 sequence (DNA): TGTGCCAGTAGTATACGTGGGGGAAGGTCTGGAAACACCATATATTTT. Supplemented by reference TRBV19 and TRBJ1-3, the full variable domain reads DGGITQSPKYLFRKEGQNVTLSCEQNLNHDAMYWYRQDPGQGLRLIYYSQIVNDFQKGDIAEGYSVSREKKESFPLTVTSAQKNPTAFYLCASSIRGGRSGNTIYFGEGSWLTVV.

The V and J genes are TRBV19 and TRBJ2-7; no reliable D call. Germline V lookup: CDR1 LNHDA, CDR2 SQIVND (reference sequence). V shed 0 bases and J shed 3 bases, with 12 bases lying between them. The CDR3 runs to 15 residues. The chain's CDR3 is CASSIDPAADYEQYF. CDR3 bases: TGTGCCAGTAGTATAGATCCGGCAGCAGACTACGAGCAGTACTTC.

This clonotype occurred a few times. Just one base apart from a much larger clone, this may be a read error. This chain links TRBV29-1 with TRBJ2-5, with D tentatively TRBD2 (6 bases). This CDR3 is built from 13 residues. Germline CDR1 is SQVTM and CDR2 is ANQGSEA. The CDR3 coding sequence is TGCAGCGTTGATGAGCTTACGGGGGAGACCAAGTACTTC. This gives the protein CSVDELTGETKYF.

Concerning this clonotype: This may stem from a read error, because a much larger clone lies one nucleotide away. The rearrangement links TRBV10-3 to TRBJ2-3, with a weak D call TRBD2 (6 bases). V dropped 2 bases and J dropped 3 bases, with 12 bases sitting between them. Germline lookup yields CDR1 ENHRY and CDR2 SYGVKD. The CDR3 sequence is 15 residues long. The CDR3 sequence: CAISEPTTRTDTQYF. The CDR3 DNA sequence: TGTGCCATCAGTGAGCCGACGACTAGAACAGATACGCAGTATTTT.

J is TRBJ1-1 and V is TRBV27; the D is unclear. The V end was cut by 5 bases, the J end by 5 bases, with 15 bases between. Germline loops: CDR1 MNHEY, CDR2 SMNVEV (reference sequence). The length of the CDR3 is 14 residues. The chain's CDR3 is CASSTLKRKTEAFF. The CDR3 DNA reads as TGTGCCAGCAGTACCCTGAAAAGGAAAACTGAAGCTTTCTTT.

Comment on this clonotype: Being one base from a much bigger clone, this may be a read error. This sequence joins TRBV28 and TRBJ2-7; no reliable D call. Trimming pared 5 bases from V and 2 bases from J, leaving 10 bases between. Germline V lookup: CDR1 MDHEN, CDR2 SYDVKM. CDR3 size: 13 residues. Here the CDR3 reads CASSPPPTYEQYF. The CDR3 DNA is TGTGCCAGCAGTCCCCCTCCAACCTACGAGCAGTACTTC.

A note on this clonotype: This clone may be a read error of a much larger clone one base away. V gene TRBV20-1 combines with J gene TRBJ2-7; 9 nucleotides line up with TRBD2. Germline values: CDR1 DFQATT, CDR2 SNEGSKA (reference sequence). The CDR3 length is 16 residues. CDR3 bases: TGCAGTGCTATGCCCCCCGTTAGCGGGAGCTCCCACGAGCAGTACTTC. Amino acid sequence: CSAMPPVSGSSHEQYF.

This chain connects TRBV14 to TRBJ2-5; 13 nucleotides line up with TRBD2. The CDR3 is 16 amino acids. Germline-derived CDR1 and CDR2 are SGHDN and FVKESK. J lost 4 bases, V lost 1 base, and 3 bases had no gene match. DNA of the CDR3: TGTGCCAGCAGCCAAGTGGGACTAGCGGGACGAGAGACCCAGTACTTC. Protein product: CASSQVGLAGRETQYF.

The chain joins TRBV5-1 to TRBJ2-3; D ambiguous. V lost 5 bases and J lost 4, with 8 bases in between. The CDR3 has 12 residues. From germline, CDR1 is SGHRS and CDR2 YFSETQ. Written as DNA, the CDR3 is TGCGCCAGCAGATTACTGTCAGATACGCAGTATTTT. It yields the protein CASRLLSDTQYF.

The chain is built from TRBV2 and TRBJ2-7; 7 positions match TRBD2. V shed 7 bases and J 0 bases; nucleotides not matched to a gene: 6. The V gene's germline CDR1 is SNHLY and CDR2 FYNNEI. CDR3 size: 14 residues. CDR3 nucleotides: TGTGCCAGCAACCTAGCGGCCGACTCCTACGAGCAGTACTTC. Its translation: CASNLAADSYEQYF.

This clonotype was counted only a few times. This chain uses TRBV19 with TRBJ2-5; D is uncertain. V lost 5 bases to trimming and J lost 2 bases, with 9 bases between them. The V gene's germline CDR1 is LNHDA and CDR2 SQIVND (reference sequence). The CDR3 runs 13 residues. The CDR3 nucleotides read TGTGCCAGTAGTCGACTGGGGCAAGAGACCCAGTACTTC. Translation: CASSRLGQETQYF.

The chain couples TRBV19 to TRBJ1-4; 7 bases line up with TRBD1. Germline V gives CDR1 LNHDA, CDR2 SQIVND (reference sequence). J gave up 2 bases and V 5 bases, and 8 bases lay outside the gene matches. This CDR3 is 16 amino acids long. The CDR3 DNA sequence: TGTGCCAGTAGTTCGAACAGGGGTGAGACTAATGAAAAACTGTTTTTT. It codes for CASSSNRGETNEKLFF.

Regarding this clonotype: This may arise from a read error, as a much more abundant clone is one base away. Written as DNA, the CDR3 is TGCAGTGCTAGAATTACCACAGGGGCGTCTGCAGAGCAGTACTTC. Encoded protein: CSARITTGASAEQYF. The chain links TRBV20-1 to TRBJ2-7; 7 nucleotides align to TRBD1. V was pared by 2 bases and J by 7 bases, with 14 bases of the junction left unmatched. Germline CDR1 DFQATT, CDR2 SNEGSKA (reference sequence). The CDR3 totals 15 residues.

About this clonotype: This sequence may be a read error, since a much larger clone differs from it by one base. CDR3 residues: CATSDAHGSYGYTF. CDR3 coding DNA: TGTGCCACCAGTGATGCACATGGCTCCTATGGCTACACCTTC. V gene TRBV24-1 combines with J gene TRBJ1-2; D not resolved. Looked up from germline, CDR1 is KGHDR and CDR2 is SFDVKD. This CDR3 region has 14 residues. V was pared by 3 bases and J by 4 bases, with 11 bases between.

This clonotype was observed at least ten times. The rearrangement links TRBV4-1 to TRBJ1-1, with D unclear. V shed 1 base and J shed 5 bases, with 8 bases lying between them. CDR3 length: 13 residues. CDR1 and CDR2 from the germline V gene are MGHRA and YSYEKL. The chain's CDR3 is CASSQVYRTEAFF. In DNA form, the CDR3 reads TGCGCCAGCAGCCAAGTCTACCGTACTGAAGCTTTCTTT.

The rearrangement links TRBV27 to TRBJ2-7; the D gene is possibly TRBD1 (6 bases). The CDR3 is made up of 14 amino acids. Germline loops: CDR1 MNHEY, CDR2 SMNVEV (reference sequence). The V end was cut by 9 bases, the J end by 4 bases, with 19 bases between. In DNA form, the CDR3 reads TGTGCCAGAGGGACGACAGGACGAGAATACGAGCAGTACTTC. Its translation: CARGTTGREYEQYF.

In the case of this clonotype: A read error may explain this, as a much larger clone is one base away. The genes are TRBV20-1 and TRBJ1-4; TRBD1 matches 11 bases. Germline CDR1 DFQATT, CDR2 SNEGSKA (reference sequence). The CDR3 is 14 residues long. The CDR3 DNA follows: TGCAGTGCGCTCGGACAGGGGGCGCGTGAAAAACTGGTTTTT. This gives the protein CSALGQGAREKLVF.

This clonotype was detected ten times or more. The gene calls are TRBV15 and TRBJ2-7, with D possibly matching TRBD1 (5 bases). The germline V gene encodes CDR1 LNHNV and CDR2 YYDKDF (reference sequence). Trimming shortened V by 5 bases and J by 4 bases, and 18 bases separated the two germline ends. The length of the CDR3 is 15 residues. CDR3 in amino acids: CATSSTVGYRYEQYF. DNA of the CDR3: TGTGCCACCAGCTCGACAGTGGGATACCGATACGAGCAGTACTTC.